The 2 T cell receptor beta chains presented below share a single source sample, sequenced in a study of blood T cell repertoires in COVID-19. TCRdb's copy holds only in-frame clones and misses some; the assay was immunoSEQ multiplex PCR. The sample yields about 320,000 clones, around 90% seen once. The sequenced material came from PBMCs or T cells enriched from blood (not recorded which). These receptor sequences come from a woman younger than 35 who had recovered from COVID-19.

The CDR3, as DNA: TGTGCCAGCAGTGAAGTCACAACTGGAAACACCATATATTTT. Translating gives CASSEVTTGNTIYF. The chain combines TRBV2 with TRBJ1-3; D gene unclear. This CDR3 contains 14 residues. The V gene lost 1 base and the J gene lost 2 bases, with 6 bases spanning the gap. The germline V gene encodes CDR1 SNHLY and CDR2 FYNNEI.

The CDR3 bases are TGTGCCAGCTCACTAAGGACTAGAAACACCGGGGAGCTGTTTTTT. Translating gives CASSLRTRNTGELFF. The chain links TRBV18 to TRBJ2-2; 7 nucleotides line up with TRBD2. The V gene's germline CDR1 is KGHSH and CDR2 LQKENI. The CDR3 is 15 amino acids. Unmatched junction bases numbered 4, after V lost 4 bases and J lost 2 bases.